The T cell receptor beta chain described here comes from a study of cytomegalovirus exposure and HLA in healthy donors. This clone occurred a few times. The target antigen is unknown. Study-wide findings and caveats: Certain indistinguishable V segments, among them TRBV6-2 and TRBV6-3, were excluded. For most subjects, TCR beta sequences were reported to predict HLA-A and HLA-B alleles with accuracy.

This CDR3 has 16 amino acids. Germline lookup yields CDR1 MNHNS and CDR2 SASEGT. The V end lost 4 bases, the J end lost 6 bases, and 19 bases lay between the germline ends. Both 60 Vbeta primers and 13 Jbeta primers went into the PCR. Authors' processing steps: A later analysis tallied 65 million to 85 million unique TCR beta chains, around 12 million of them shared. Clones were sequenced by immunoSEQ multiplex PCR, and TCRdb holds only the in-frame ones, with some missing. The V and J calls and clone size are taken from that table; D and trimming were inferred from the DNA. The data show 160,000 or so clones, roughly four fifths seen once.

Sequenced material: PBMCs. The chain has TRBV6-1 and TRBJ2-1; D ambiguous. This clonotype was obtained from a woman aged 45 to 65 in good health and CMV-seronegative. The CDR3 here is CASSVTTPVVFNEQFF. The CDR3 DNA reads TGTGCCAGCAGTGTCACCACTCCCGTAGTTTTCAATGAGCAGTTCTTC.